This T cell receptor (beta chain) is drawn from a study of blood T cell repertoires in COVID-19. At the level of the study: Whether acute or convalescent, the COVID-19 samples came from the United States, Italy and Spain. PBMCs, B-cell-depleted T cells, or T cells provided the cDNA or gDNA that made up the material.

Clones were read by immunoSEQ multiplex PCR, and TCRdb kept only the in-frame ones, dropping some. Seen here are 45,000 to 50,000 clones, more than 75% observed once, and the top ten hold over 8.5%. The germline V gene has CDR1 LGHDT and CDR2 YNNKEL (reference sequence). V shed 2 bases and J 4 bases; nucleotides not matched to a gene: 8. The CDR3 sequence is 16 residues long. The sequenced sample was peripheral blood. This chain links TRBV3-1 (or the pseudogene TRBV3-2) with TRBJ2-7; 10 bases line up with TRBD1. This TCR was sampled from a man aged 50 or older with active COVID-19. The CDR3 sequence is CASSQPGQGCGYEQYF. The DNA of the CDR3 is TGTGCCAGCAGCCAACCGGGACAGGGGTGCGGTTACGAGCAGTACTTC.